The clone carrying this T cell receptor (beta chain) came up many times. These data originate in a study of tumor and adjacent non-tumor tissue in lung cancer. RNA was extracted from bulk tissue without any cell sorting. Donors were chemotherapy-naive, newly diagnosed lung cancer surgical patients in China, August–late 2014. TCRbeta libraries were built with three rounds of nested PCR, modified from ARM-PCR. TCRdb independently ran MiXCR on the multiplex PCR reads; one entry per CDR3 protein. The sample holds fewer than 120,000 distinct CDR3 sequences, roughly 84% seen once. CDR1 is SGHAT, CDR2 FQNNGV, per germline. The CDR3 is 14 residues long. Trimming took 5 bases from V and 2 from J; bases not matched to a gene: 3.

Sequencing used lung tumor tissue. This sequence was found in a man aged 70-80 years with non-small cell lung cancer. This chain links TRBV11-2 with TRBJ2-3, with 8 bases aligning to TRBD1. The CDR3 DNA reads as TGTGCCAGCAGCCGACAGGGGTACACAGATACGCAGTATTTT. This translates into CASSRQGYTDTQYF.